This TCR beta chain was profiled in a study of CD8+ T cells in alopecia areata. Sequencing relied on a cDNA template that was reverse transcribed from extracted RNA. Assay used: immunoSEQ multiplex PCR; TCRdb lists only in-frame clones, some missing. The sample includes roughly 250,000 clones, 67% seen only once; the top ten take around 1.2%. The TCR comes from a human donor with alopecia areata. The sequencing here drew on CD4+ T cells sorted from blood, taken at week 0.

CDR3 region: CATSRPDAGGVDEQYF. Written as DNA, the CDR3 is TGTGCCACCAGCAGACCTGACGCAGGGGGAGTCGACGAGCAGTACTTC. This chain links TRBV15 with TRBJ2-7, with TRBD1 matching 7 bases. The CDR3 has 16 amino acids. The junction had 12 bases not matched to a gene; V was cut back by 2 bases and J by 5 bases. The V gene's germline CDR1 is LNHNV and CDR2 YYDKDF (reference sequence).